The source of this T cell receptor (beta chain) is a study of T cells in tuberculosis. Study-wide results and caveats: Shorter CDR3-alpha in active tuberculosis partly drove smaller distances.

In germline, CDR1 is LNHDA, CDR2 SQIVND (reference sequence). This CDR3 is 16 amino acids long. With 2 bases clipped from V and 8 bases from J, the junction kept 13 bases outside the gene matches. About this clone itself: Its antigen is unidentified.

Profiling relied on immunoSEQ multiplex PCR, and the TCRdb table lists in-frame clones only, not all of them. In the table there are tens of thousands of clones, about 90% of which are singletons. V and J are TRBV19 and TRBJ1-2, with TRBD1 matching 8 bases. The source is a donor aged 5 to 30 with latent tuberculosis or without tuberculosis infection. Some clones in this sample may be carry-over from other donors' samples. Material for sequencing was PBMCs. The CDR3 is CASSITTGTGGFGYTF. CDR3 nucleotide sequence: TGTGCCAGTAGTATAACAACCGGGACAGGTGGTTTCGGCTACACCTTC.